Below, 10 T cell receptor beta chains from the same sample are listed, as sequenced in a study of Ad26.COV2.S vaccination and SARS-CoV-2 variants. Treatment defined: over 15 received Ad26.COV2.S at low or high dose, single or two shots; a few received placebo; per-sample allocation not given. Sample collection was performed on day 63 after the first vaccine or placebo injection. Assay used: immunoSEQ multiplex PCR; TCRdb lists only in-frame clones, some missing. The repertoire includes roughly 450,000 clones, about nine tenths of them detected once, and more than 10% sits in the top ten. Sequencing used peripheral blood, obtained in a trial of Ad26.COV2.S vaccine versus placebo. The receptors derive from a person between 18 and 65 years old who received the Ad26.COV2.S COVID-19 vaccine or a placebo.

The rearrangement links TRBV5-1 to TRBJ2-7; D remains unclear. From germline, CDR1 is SGHRS and CDR2 YFSETQ. The germline V and J ends were trimmed by 4 bases and 0 bases, with 11 bases remaining between them. CDR3 length: 14 residues. The CDR3: CASSAKASSYEQYF. DNA for the CDR3: TGCGCCAGCAGCGCAAAGGCCAGCTCCTACGAGCAGTACTTC.

The chain links TRBV19 to TRBJ1-1, with D maybe TRBD1 (5 bases). V dropped 3 bases and J dropped 1 base, with 15 bases sitting between them. The CDR3 sequence is 16 residues long. Germline CDR1 and CDR2: LNHDA and SQIVND (reference sequence). The chain's CDR3 is CASSMMMRGPNTEAFF. Written as DNA, the CDR3 is TGTGCCAGTAGTATGATGATGAGGGGACCGAACACTGAAGCTTTCTTT.

V and J are TRBV5-4 and TRBJ2-1; D is uncertain. Trimming took 0 bases from V and 0 from J, leaving 10 bases between them. This CDR3 is 16 amino acids long. CDR1 and CDR2 (germline): SGHNT, YYREEE (reference sequence). The chain's CDR3 is CASSLGGRSSYNEQFF. The DNA of the CDR3 is TGTGCCAGCAGCTTGGGTGGGCGTAGCTCCTACAATGAGCAGTTCTTC.

J is TRBJ1-2 and V is TRBV30, with TRBD1 identical over 8 bases. This CDR3 has 14 amino acids. V gave up 4 bases and J gave up 2 bases; unmatched junction bases: 6. From germline, CDR1 is GTSNPN and CDR2 SVGIG (reference sequence). The DNA of the CDR3 is TGTGCCTGGACAGGGGGCGGAGAAAACTATGGCTACACCTTC. Protein product: CAWTGGGENYGYTF.

This clone occurred a few times. The V gene is TRBV30, the J gene TRBJ2-7, with D perhaps matching TRBD1 (6 bases). V gave up 0 bases and J gave up 3 bases, with 12 bases separating them. Looked up from germline, CDR1 is GTSNPN and CDR2 is SVGIG (reference sequence). The CDR3 contains 14 residues. In DNA form, the CDR3 reads TGTGCCTGGAGTGTTGGTGAAGGGGGCTACGAGCAGTACTTC. As protein: CAWSVGEGGYEQYF.

This sequence joins TRBV30 and TRBJ1-2; D uncertain. Germline-derived CDR1 and CDR2 are GTSNPN and SVGIG (reference sequence). V dropped 3 bases and J dropped 2 bases, with 7 bases sitting between them. CDR3 size: 12 residues. CDR3 nucleotide sequence: TGTGCCTGGAGCCAAGGGAACTATGGCTACACCTTC. Residues: CAWSQGNYGYTF.

The chain recombines TRBV11-3 with TRBJ1-1; D is ambiguous. Trimming removed 0 bases at V and 3 bases at J, with 5 bases between. Germline-derived CDR1 and CDR2 are SGHNT and YENEEA. The CDR3 is made up of 13 amino acids. CDR3 nucleotide sequence: TGTGCCAGCAGCTTAGACAGGTACACTGAAGCTTTCTTT. Its protein is CASSLDRYTEAFF.

The rearrangement uses TRBV27 and TRBJ2-7, with TRBD1 as a possible D gene (6 bases). The CDR3 totals 14 residues. With 2 bases removed from V and 5 bases from J, the gap between germline ends came to 13 bases. CDR1 is MNHEY, CDR2 SMNVEV, per germline (reference sequence). The CDR3 nucleotides are TGTGCCAGCAGTTTAATAGACAGGTTAGACGAGCAGTACTTC. As protein: CASSLIDRLDEQYF.

The V gene is TRBV19, the J gene TRBJ2-2; TRBD2 aligns across 10 bases. With V trimmed by 5 bases and J by 6 bases, 6 bases remained unmatched. The CDR3 is made up of 15 amino acids. CDR1 is LNHDA, CDR2 SQIVND, per germline (reference sequence). The CDR3 reads CASSGPSGRPGELFF. As DNA, the CDR3 is TGTGCCAGTAGTGGGCCTAGCGGGAGACCCGGGGAGCTGTTTTTT.

CDR3 sequence (DNA): TGTGCCAGCAGTGCAAGACTAGCGGAGATCACAGATACGCAGTATTTT. This codes for CASSARLAEITDTQYF. The genes are TRBV6-1 and TRBJ2-3; TRBD2 matches 9 bases. V shed 4 bases, J shed 2 bases, and the junction held 7 bases outside the gene matches. The CDR3 runs 16 residues. Germline CDR1 MNHNS, CDR2 SASEGT.